The table lists the clone carrying this T cell receptor (beta chain) with a count of one. Some clones are missing from TCRdb's copy, which holds only in-frame ones; the method was immunoSEQ multiplex PCR. The table records approximately 470,000 clones, almost 80% of them present only once. The CDR3 runs 13 residues. Germline trimming cut 1 base from V and 9 bases from J; bases unmatched to any gene: 3. The germline V gene has CDR1 SEHNR and CDR2 FQNEAQ (reference sequence). The sample comes from a study of shared clonotypes between healthy human individuals. This receptor was identified in a middle-aged woman in good health. Some clones in this sample may be carry-over from other donors' samples. The chain joins TRBV7-9 to TRBJ2-7, with TRBD2 identical over 10 bases. Sequencing input: PBMCs. The CDR3 DNA sequence: TGTGCCAGCAGCTTAGGAGTAGCGGGAGGGCAGTACTTC. Translating it yields CASSLGVAGGQYF.